This T cell receptor beta chain was recorded in a study of human T cells and chemical hapten exposure. This sample's time point: pre-sensitization, week 0. The treatment: therapeutic diphenylcyclopropenone sensitization with weekly scalp DPC. There are many counts of this clonotype. TCRdb redid the calling of the RACE reads with MiXCR, one entry per CDR3 protein. This sample yields a few hundred thousand distinct CDR3 sequences, of which 5.5% are seen a single time; around 8.6% belongs to the top ten. CDR1 is SEHNR, CDR2 FQNEAQ, per germline (reference sequence). V was shortened by 0 bases and J by 5 bases, with 5 bases between the two germline ends. CDR3 length: 12 residues.

The sequencing used whole blood, collected in connection with sensitization to the hapten diphenylcyclopropenone (DPC). The sequence was collected from a woman aged 18-29 years with alopecia areata. Some clones in this sample may be carry-over from other donors' samples. The chain uses TRBV7-9 and TRBJ2-7; D is unclear. CDR3 sequence reads: CASSLAPDEQYF. As DNA, the CDR3 is TGTGCCAGCAGCTTAGCGCCGGACGAGCAGTACTTC.